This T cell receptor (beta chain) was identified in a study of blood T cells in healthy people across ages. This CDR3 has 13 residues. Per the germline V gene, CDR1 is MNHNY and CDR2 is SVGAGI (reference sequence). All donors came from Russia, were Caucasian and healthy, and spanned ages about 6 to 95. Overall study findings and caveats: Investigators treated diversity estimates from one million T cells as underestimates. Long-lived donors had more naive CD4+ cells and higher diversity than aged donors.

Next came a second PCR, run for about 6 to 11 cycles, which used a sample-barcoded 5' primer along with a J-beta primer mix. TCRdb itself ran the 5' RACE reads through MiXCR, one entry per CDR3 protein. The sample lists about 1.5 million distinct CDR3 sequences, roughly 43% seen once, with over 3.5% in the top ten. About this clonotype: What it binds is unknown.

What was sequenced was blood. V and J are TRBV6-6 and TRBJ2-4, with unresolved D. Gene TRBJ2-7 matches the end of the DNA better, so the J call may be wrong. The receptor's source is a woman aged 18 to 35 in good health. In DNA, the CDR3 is TGTGCCAGCAGTTACCCAAGGGCCCACGAGCAGTACTTC. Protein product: CASSYPRAHEQYF.